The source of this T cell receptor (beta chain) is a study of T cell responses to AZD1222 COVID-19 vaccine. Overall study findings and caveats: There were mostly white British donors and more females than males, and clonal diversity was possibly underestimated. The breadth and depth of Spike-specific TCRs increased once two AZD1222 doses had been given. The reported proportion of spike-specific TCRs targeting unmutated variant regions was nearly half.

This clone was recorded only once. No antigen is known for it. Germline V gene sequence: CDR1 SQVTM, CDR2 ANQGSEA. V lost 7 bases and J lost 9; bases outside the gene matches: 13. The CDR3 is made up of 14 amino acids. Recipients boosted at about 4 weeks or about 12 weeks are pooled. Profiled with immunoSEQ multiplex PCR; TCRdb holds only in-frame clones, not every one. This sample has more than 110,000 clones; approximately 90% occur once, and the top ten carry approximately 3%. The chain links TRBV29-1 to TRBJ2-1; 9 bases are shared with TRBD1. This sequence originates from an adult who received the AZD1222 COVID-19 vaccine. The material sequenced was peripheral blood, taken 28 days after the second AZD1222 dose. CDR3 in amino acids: CSAHRDREFIEQFF. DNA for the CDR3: TGCAGCGCGCACCGGGACAGGGAATTCATTGAGCAGTTCTTC.